This T cell receptor (beta chain) was sequenced for a study of human T cells and chemical hapten exposure. Study details: 2% DPC was applied to 2 cm by 2 cm of upper inner arm skin for sensitization. In the approximately 25-week study, patients were dosed weekly with diphenylcyclopropenone on the scalp throughout.

The germline V gene has CDR1 MGHRA and CDR2 YSYEKL. The V gene lost 0 bases and the J gene lost 3 bases, with 12 bases spanning the gap. This CDR3 spans 15 amino acids. TCRdb reprocessed the RACE reads via MiXCR and lists one record per CDR3 protein. The data contain 75,000 to 100,000 distinct CDR3 sequences, under 15% of them seen just once; the ten biggest clones take up approximately 2.1%. This clonotype was picked up a small number of times. Time point reported: patch test 1, 2 weeks after DPC sensitization. Treatment: therapeutic diphenylcyclopropenone sensitization with weekly scalp DPC. The sequence came from a woman aged 40-49 years with alopecia areata. Some clones in this sample may be carry-over from other donors' samples. This chain connects TRBV4-1 to TRBJ2-7; D remains unclear. The sequences come from whole blood, collected in connection with sensitization to the hapten diphenylcyclopropenone (DPC). CDR3 region: CASSQDLGEDYEQYF. The DNA of the CDR3 is TGCGCCAGCAGCCAAGATCTTGGGGAAGACTACGAGCAGTACTTC.